The TCR beta chain described here comes from a study of cytomegalovirus exposure and HLA in healthy donors. Study results and limitations: The likely origin of a cluster of highly shared sequence variants was a sequencing artifact. It was 164 TCR beta chains that were listed as cytomegalovirus-associated.

PCR was performed using 60 Vbeta and 13 Jbeta primers. Assay: immunoSEQ multiplex PCR; the TCRdb copy retains only in-frame clones and omits some. The sample holds nearly 100,000 clones, approximately 76% seen once. Germline CDR1 is PRHDT and CDR2 is FYEKMQ (reference sequence). The CDR3 has 16 residues. V shed 5 bases and J shed 3 bases, with 18 bases lying between them. For this clone: Its specificity is not known.

The donors comprised healthy bone marrow donors. The chain has TRBV13 and TRBJ2-3; D is possibly TRBD2 (6 bases). The TCR originated in a woman in her fifties or sixties in good health and CMV-seropositive. The specimen sequenced was PBMCs. The CDR3, as DNA: TGTGCCAGCAGCATCGTGGGGGGAGTAGGTACAGATACGCAGTATTTT. Encoded protein: CASSIVGGVGTDTQYF.